This T cell receptor (beta chain) is from a study of T cells in Graves' hyperthyroidism and ophthalmopathy. Diagnoses used clinical symptoms, serum thyroxine and TRAb, thyroid ultrasound and orbital computed tomography. V gave up 6 bases and J gave up 6 bases, with 11 bases separating them. Germline V gene lookup returns CDR1 MNHEY and CDR2 SMNVEV (reference sequence). This CDR3 has 12 amino acids. Ten or more counts support this clonotype. The source material, RNA transcripts, was used to amplify TCR beta CDR3 regions. During a first-round RT-PCR of the TCR CDR3, the HTBI primer set was used. Via MiXCR, TCRdb re-called the multiplex PCR reads, giving one row per CDR3 protein. Of 300,000 to 450,000 distinct CDR3 sequences in the sample, 20% to 25% are singletons; the top ten hold around 67%.

The sample taken for sequencing was blood. This TCR came from a man aged 45-65 years with Graves' hyperthyroidism. This rearrangement joins TRBV27 to TRBJ1-1; weak D call: TRBD1 (6 bases). This CDR3 is CASRGAAPEAFF. The CDR3 region has the DNA TGTGCCAGCAGGGGGGCGGCCCCTGAAGCTTTCTTT.